The source of this T cell receptor beta chain is a study of PD-L1 blockade in urothelial cancer. In the study overall: About 90% of the 29 patients were men with bladder-origin urothelial cancer.

The time point was: pretreatment peripheral blood. The study enrolled patients with locally advanced or metastatic urothelial carcinoma. The number of samples from each patient was between 1 and 8, taken pretreatment and on-treatment. The CDR3 length is 13 residues. CDR1 is SGHDN, CDR2 FVKESK, per germline. Deletions cut 2 bases from V and 0 bases from J, with 4 bases between. Assay: immunoSEQ multiplex PCR; the TCRdb copy retains only in-frame clones and omits some. The table has tens of thousands of clones, roughly 84% seen once. Material: PBMCs, obtained around atezolizumab (anti-PD-L1) treatment. The receptor comes from a man in his sixties with urothelial cancer. The chain combines TRBV14 with TRBJ1-2; unclear D gene. The CDR3 DNA is TGTGCCAGCAGCCAACGTGCTAACTATGGCTACACCTTC. Translation: CASSQRANYGYTF.